Given below is one T cell receptor (beta chain) in context. An end of the junction differs from the germline gene, which may be a read error. From germline, CDR1 is SGHVS and CDR2 FNYEAQ. The CDR3 is made up of 14 amino acids. This sample stems from a study of tumor-infiltrating lymphocytes in oesophageal squamous cell carcinoma. TCRdb reanalysed the PCR reads using MiXCR and keeps one entry per CDR3 protein. The repertoire holds roughly 15,000 distinct CDR3 sequences, with roughly 49% as singletons. This sequence originates from a male donor with esophageal squamous cell carcinoma. This chain connects TRBV7-6 to TRBJ2-5, with a weak D call TRBD1 (5 bases). The sequencing sample was made of esophageal tumor tissue. The CDR3 DNA sequence: TGTGCCAGCAGCTTAGACCCACAGGTTTCACCCCTCCACTTC. Amino acid sequence: CASSLDPQVSPLHF.